The clone carrying this TCR beta chain was observed many times. Its antigen remains unknown. TCRdb independently ran MiXCR on the 5' RACE reads; one entry per CDR3 protein. The sample carries over 550,000 distinct CDR3 sequences, just over 7% recorded once. This specimen belongs to a study of identical twins. The study, taken as a whole, reports: Fewer insertions characterized abundant cord blood beta clonotypes, whereas memory repertoires showed none.

V was clipped by 0 bases and J by 0 bases, with 14 bases between them. Germline CDR1 is ENHRY and CDR2 is SYGVKD. This CDR3 has 17 amino acids. These data were also reused for a study on yellow fever vaccine responses in identical twins.

The TCR comes from a woman aged 18-29 years in good health. Input material: PBMCs. The J gene is TRBJ1-1, the V gene TRBV10-3; D might be TRBD1 (6 bases). CDR3 sequence reads: CAISESGGAHVNTEAFF. The CDR3 nucleotides are TGTGCCATCAGTGAGTCGGGGGGGGCTCACGTGAACACTGAAGCTTTCTTT.